This T cell receptor beta chain originates from a study of blood T cell repertoires in COVID-19. Study-wide background: Sample material is recorded as cDNA or gDNA derived from T cells, B-cell-depleted T cells, or PBMCs.

In the original analysis: Reference gene primer amplification in the assay estimated nucleated cell counts. The table came from immunoSEQ multiplex PCR; TCRdb's copy has only in-frame clones and leaves some out. V and J calls and clone size are those listed in that table; D and trimming were worked out from the DNA. Of 75,000 to 95,000 clones detected, roughly four fifths appear once; the ten largest clones hold around 5.8%. The receptor comes from a man in his sixties with acute or convalescent COVID-19. The specimen sequenced was peripheral blood.

This chain's CDR3 is CASSYSSYTGQPQHF. CDR3 sequence (DNA): TGTGCCAGCAGTTACTCGTCTTATACAGGGCAGCCCCAGCATTTT. The rearrangement joins TRBV6-5 to TRBJ1-5, with a tentative D call TRBD1 (6 bases). Germline CDR1 and CDR2: MNHEY and SVGAGI. The CDR3 covers 15 residues. Deletions cut 0 bases from V and 7 bases from J, with 13 bases between.